Listed below are T cell receptor beta chains from one sample, sequenced in a study of cytomegalovirus exposure and HLA in healthy donors. Sequenced by immunoSEQ multiplex PCR; TCRdb stores in-frame clones only, minus some. The profile shows 110,000 or so clones, over 60% of them singletons. Input material: PBMCs. These receptors were obtained from a man between 40 and 49 years old in good health and CMV-seropositive. The conserved cysteine and the conserved F or W are not part of the CDR3 here. Each record gives: J gene, V gene, CDR3 protein.

>TRBJ2-7|TRBV11-2
ASSPLWTGRRERYYEQY
>TRBJ1-1|TRBV18
ASSLFRVPANTEAF
>TRBJ1-5|TRBV5-4
ASSSGLAQPQH
>TRBJ1-5|TRBV19
ASKPGLSNQPQH
>TRBJ2-2|TRBV6-5
ASRSETGELF
>TRBJ1-1|TRBV4-1
ASSPNQGAYTEAF
>TRBJ2-3|TRBV5-6
ASSLRSFRGSDTQY
>TRBJ2-2|TRBV12-5
ASGLVGSTGVGNLF
>TRBJ2-5|TRBV11-2
ASSLGGSGGKETQY
>TRBJ2-1|TRBV4-3
ASSQGGLADSYEQF
>TRBJ2-7|TRBV7-6
ASSLTGVEQY
>TRBJ1-1|TRBV18
ASSRMNTEAF
>TRBJ2-2|TRBV7-9
ASSLDQGRITGELF
>TRBJ2-1|TRBV7-3
ASSLWGDSYNEQF
>TRBJ2-3|TRBV9
ASSTGNTDTQY
>TRBJ1-1|TRBV30
AWSVLGGRHTEAF
>TRBJ1-1|TRBV6-5
ASSLTGGRTEAF
>TRBJ1-2|TRBV30
AWGWGAGYT
>TRBJ2-1|TRBV7-9
ASSLESSGISYNEQF
>TRBJ2-1|TRBV7-3
ASSLTRGLYNEQF
>TRBJ1-3|TRBV11-2
ASSGLSSGNTIY
>TRBJ1-1|TRBV25-1
ASSEYLTGSTYEAF
>TRBJ2-2|TRBV5-1
ASSQVGGSGGELF
>TRBJ1-1|TRBV9
ASSGTVSNTEAF
>TRBJ1-2|TRBV2
ASSEYGDRGDGYT
>TRBJ2-5|TRBV7-2
ASSFGTFQETQY
>TRBJ2-7|TRBV2
ASIDSYEQY
>TRBJ2-1|TRBV7-8
ASSPFRNEQF
>TRBJ1-5|TRBV27
ASSLQGAGQPQH
>TRBJ2-2|TRBV11-2
ASSLRGQRNTGELF
>TRBJ2-7|TRBV9
ASSAGLAGTYEQY